This is a list of T cell receptor beta chains from one sample in a study of T cells in Graves' hyperthyroidism and ophthalmopathy. Each CDR3 protein gets one entry after TCRdb re-called the multiplex PCR reads with MiXCR. Altogether 450,000 to 700,000 distinct CDR3 sequences are present, 40% to 55% being singletons, with the ten largest covering roughly 19%. The sequenced sample was peripheral blood or thyroid tissue (not recorded which). These receptors originate from an adult woman with Graves' disease, either hyperthyroidism or ophthalmopathy (not recorded which). CDR3s include the opening cysteine and the closing phenylalanine or tryptophan. The order of the fields is V gene, J gene, clone size, D gene, CDR3 protein, CDR3 DNA. A D gene is named only where the DNA matches it firmly. Rows give clone size only sometimes, using once, few, many, or a class for an expanded clone.

TRBV5-1	TRBJ1-1	few	NA	CASSLDRNEAFF	TGCGCCAGCAGCTTGGACCGCAATGAAGCTTTCTTT
TRBV20-1	TRBJ2-7	once	NA	CSARGTHEQYF	TGCAGTGCTAGGGGGACCCACGAGCAGTACTTC
TRBV14	TRBJ1-6	NA	NA	CASSQALGLNSPLHF	TGTGCCAGCAGCCAAGCGCTGGGTTTGAATTCACCCCTCCACTTT
TRBV7-8	TRBJ2-2	NA	TRBD1	CASSPLVETGYIGELFF	TGTGCCAGCAGCCCCCTGGTGGAGACAGGGTATATCGGGGAGCTGTTTTTT
TRBV25-1	TRBJ2-2	many	TRBD2	CASSELASGDTGELFF	TGTGCCAGCAGTGAATTGGCTAGCGGAGACACCGGGGAGCTGTTTTTT
TRBV7-9	TRBJ2-5	NA	TRBD2	CASSWTSGPQETQYF	TGTGCCAGCAGCTGGACTAGCGGGCCACAGGAGACCCAGTACTTC
TRBV9	TRBJ1-2	once	NA	CASSLEQGLNYGYTF	TGTGCCAGCAGCTTGGAGCAGGGGCTTAACTATGGCTACACCTTC
TRBV20-1	TRBJ2-7	NA	TRBD1	CSALRDRAYEQYF	TGCAGTGCTTTACGGGACAGAGCCTACGAGCAGTACTTC
TRBV20-1	TRBJ2-2	many	NA	CSARGGQAGELFF	TGCAGTGCTAGGGGGGGGCAGGCCGGGGAGCTGTTTTTT
TRBV6-2/TRBV6-3	TRBJ1-2	NA	TRBD1	CASSYSGQGSDGYTF	TGTGCCAGCAGTTACTCTGGACAGGGGTCCGATGGCTACACCTTC
TRBV24-1	TRBJ2-6	many	TRBD1	CATSDSTNRGGSGANVLTF	TGTGCCACCAGTGATTCGACGAACAGGGGCGGCTCTGGGGCCAACGTCCTGACTTTC
TRBV29-1	TRBJ1-2	NA	TRBD1	CSAIQGDTYGYTF	TGCAGCGCTATACAGGGGGACACCTATGGCTACACCTTC
TRBV5-1	TRBJ1-2	many	TRBD1	CASSPRGTGTTGYTF	TGCGCCAGCAGCCCTAGGGGGACAGGGACTACCGGCTACACCTTC
TRBV7-3	TRBJ1-1	NA	TRBD1	CASSPRQGGRAFF	TGTGCCAGCAGCCCTAGACAGGGGGGGAGAGCTTTCTTT
TRBV13	TRBJ1-1	many	NA	CASIPGATEAFF	TGTGCCAGCATCCCAGGAGCTACTGAAGCTTTCTTT
TRBV15	TRBJ1-4	few	NA	CATSRGSREGEKLFF	TGTGCCACCAGCAGAGGTAGCAGGGAGGGTGAAAAACTGTTTTTT
TRBV20-1	TRBJ1-5	NA	TRBD1	CSARDRVGETQHF	TGCAGTGCCCGCGACAGGGTAGGGGAGACCCAGCATTTT
TRBV11-2	TRBJ2-7	many	TRBD2	CASSLQAGFPYEQYF	TGTGCCAGCAGCTTACAAGCGGGATTTCCCTACGAGCAGTACTTC
TRBV12-3/TRBV12-4	TRBJ1-3	NA	NA	CASSFRASGNTIYF	TGTGCCAGCAGTTTCAGGGCTTCTGGAAACACCATATATTTT
TRBV10-2	TRBJ2-6	few	NA	CASGGRDKGHGANVLTF	TGCGCCAGCGGGGGCCGGGACAAAGGCCACGGGGCCAACGTCCTGACTTTC
TRBV29-1	TRBJ1-2	NA	TRBD1	CSEHPETGGTPYGYTF	TGCAGCGAACACCCGGAGACAGGGGGTACTCCGTATGGCTACACCTTC
TRBV29-1	TRBJ1-2	once	NA	CSSKGGHYGYTF	TGCAGCTCGAAAGGGGGGCACTATGGCTACACCTTC
TRBV11-1	TRBJ2-2	once	NA	CASSLSVRVGNTGELFF	TGTGCCAGCAGCTTATCTGTCCGGGTTGGGAACACTGGGGAGCTGTTTTTT
TRBV14	TRBJ2-7	NA	TRBD2	CASSPQTSGTIYEQYF	TGTGCCAGCAGCCCCCAGACTAGCGGGACGATCTACGAGCAGTACTTC
TRBV19	TRBJ2-7	many	NA	CASSIEDSDGYEQYF	TGTGCCAGTAGTATAGAGGACAGCGATGGGTACGAGCAGTACTTC
TRBV7-9	TRBJ1-6	NA	NA	CASSFQDPNSPLHF	TGTGCCAGCAGCTTCCAAGACCCTAATTCACCCCTCCACTTT
TRBV2	TRBJ2-3	NA	NA	CAISPGTSTDTQYF	TGTGCCATCTCACCCGGGACAAGCACAGATACGCAGTATTTT
TRBV2	TRBJ1-2	NA	NA	CASSPRPDGGYTF	TGTGCCAGCTCACCCCGTCCAGACGGGGGCTACACCTTC
TRBV20-1	TRBJ2-5	many	TRBD1	CSASGTGRIYQETQYF	TGCAGTGCCTCAGGGACAGGGAGAATCTACCAAGAGACCCAGTACTTC
TRBV29-1	TRBJ1-4	NA	TRBD1	CSGQGRTNEKLFF	TGCAGCGGACAGGGACGGACTAATGAAAAACTGTTTTTT
TRBV25-1	TRBJ2-5	many	NA	CASSDLQGQETQYF	TGTGCCAGCAGTGACCTACAAGGCCAAGAGACCCAGTACTTC
TRBV19	TRBJ2-7	many	TRBD1	CASSTTWGTASYEQYF	TGTGCCAGTAGTACCACGTGGGGGACAGCCTCCTACGAGCAGTACTTC
TRBV2	TRBJ2-2	many	TRBD1	CASAGPGQGITGELFF	TGTGCCAGCGCTGGACCGGGACAGGGTATAACCGGGGAGCTGTTTTTT
TRBV20-1	TRBJ1-1	many	NA	CSARTGWGLTEAFF	TGCAGTGCTAGGACGGGGTGGGGGCTCACTGAAGCTTTCTTT
TRBV28	TRBJ2-7	NA	TRBD1	CASSPGDRVSYEQYF	TGTGCCAGCAGTCCCGGGGACAGGGTCTCCTACGAGCAGTACTTC
TRBV7-2	TRBJ2-7	NA	NA	CASTIKVGRTYEQYF	TGTGCCAGCACTATCAAGGTTGGCAGGACCTACGAGCAGTACTTC
TRBV5-4	TRBJ2-5	NA	TRBD1	CASTTGGRETQYF	TGTGCCAGCACCACAGGGGGCCGGGAGACCCAGTACTTC
TRBV10-3	TRBJ2-3	NA	NA	CAISESLRDTQYF	TGTGCCATCAGTGAGTCGTTAAGAGATACGCAGTATTTT
TRBV10-3	TRBJ1-3	NA	NA	CAISEEGPGDTIYF	TGTGCCATCAGTGAGGAGGGCCCTGGAGACACCATATATTTT
TRBV24-1	TRBJ1-6	many	TRBD1	CATTRGGTPLHF	TGTGCCACCACCAGGGGGGGGACACCCCTCCACTTT
TRBV20-1	TRBJ2-1	NA	NA	CSARETGHNEQFF	TGCAGTGCTAGGGAGACGGGACACAATGAGCAGTTCTTC
TRBV11-2	TRBJ1-5	many	TRBD1	CASSPGGQVDQPQHF	TGTGCCAGCAGCCCTGGGGGACAGGTCGATCAGCCCCAGCATTTT
TRBV19	TRBJ1-1	NA	NA	CASSTRTVASSYPEAFF	TGTGCCAGTAGTACGAGGACAGTGGCTTCCTCTTACCCTGAAGCTTTCTTT
TRBV2	TRBJ1-5	many	NA	CASSAEVGSQHF	TGTGCCAGCAGTGCCGAAGTTGGGTCCCAGCATTTT
TRBV24-1	TRBJ2-3	many	TRBD2	CATSGSAGADTQYF	TGTGCCACCAGTGGTTCGGCGGGGGCAGATACGCAGTATTTT
TRBV10-1	TRBJ2-1	NA	TRBD2	CASSGNSGSVDEQFF	TGCGCCAGCAGTGGTAATAGCGGGAGCGTCGATGAGCAGTTCTTC
TRBV20-1	TRBJ1-6	NA	TRBD1	CSATGDDRARDSPLHF	TGCAGTGCTACTGGTGATGACAGGGCACGGGATTCACCCCTCCACTTT
TRBV2	TRBJ2-2	many	TRBD2	CATTGLAGVAGELFF	TGTGCCACTACTGGACTAGCGGGAGTAGCCGGGGAGCTGTTTTTT
TRBV7-9	TRBJ1-1	few	NA	CASSLGWTANTEAFF	TGTGCCAGCAGCTTAGGTTGGACAGCGAACACTGAAGCTTTCTTT
TRBV11-2	TRBJ2-7	many	NA	CASSLTLAGYEQYF	TGTGCCAGCAGCTTGACACTAGCAGGTTACGAGCAGTACTTC
TRBV2	TRBJ2-2	NA	TRBD1	CASSRQGTRTGELFF	TGTGCCAGCAGCCGACAGGGGACTCGGACCGGGGAGCTGTTTTTT
TRBV6-1	TRBJ1-5	many	NA	CASTSYNQPQHF	TGTGCCAGCACCAGCTACAATCAGCCCCAGCATTTT
TRBV20-1	TRBJ1-1	NA	NA	CSARGFRWHEAFF	TGCAGTGCTAGGGGTTTTAGGTGGCATGAAGCTTTCTTT
TRBV6-5	TRBJ1-4	many	NA	CASSWEGGSRELFF	TGTGCCAGCAGCTGGGAGGGGGGATCTCGAGAACTGTTTTTT
TRBV2	TRBJ2-2	NA	TRBD1	CASREDRAPPLFF	TGTGCCAGCAGGGAGGACAGGGCTCCACCGCTGTTTTTT
TRBV9	TRBJ2-1	NA	TRBD2	CASSARLAGGYEQFF	TGTGCCAGCAGCGCGAGACTAGCGGGAGGTTATGAGCAGTTCTTC
TRBV5-1	TRBJ2-7	NA	NA	CASSSGHEGSEQYF	TGCGCCAGCAGCTCCGGGCACGAGGGGAGCGAGCAGTACTTC